This T cell receptor (beta chain) was recorded in a study of shared clonotypes between healthy human individuals. Study details: A donor's plate count was three for CD4 naive and three for CD4 memory; CD8 naive had two and CD8 memory one. Study-wide points: It was observed that roughly 5.4% of naive CD4 clonotypes were shared across a few donors. Clonotypes not shared had lower generation probabilities than those common to all four donors.

It was across several immunoSEQ plates that each subset's genomic DNA was evenly split. Repertoires were generated with immunoSEQ multiplex PCR, while TCRdb's copy carries only in-frame clones and drops some. Found here are about 2 million clones, around 95% of them singletons; the top ten hold roughly 0.13%. This clone was seen a handful of times. Its specificity is not known. This receptor was obtained from a man younger than 35 in good health. The material sequenced was naive CD4+ T cells sorted from blood. Noted subset: CD45RA+ positively selected.

The CDR3 protein is CASSVGLSGDNYEQYF. The CDR3 nucleotides are TGTGCCAGCAGCGTAGGCCTTAGCGGGGACAACTACGAGCAGTACTTC. V gene TRBV9 combines with J gene TRBJ2-7, with 8 bases matching TRBD2. The V segment lost 0 bases and the J segment 3 bases; nucleotides outside the gene matches: 8. Germline assignment: CDR1 SGDLS and CDR2 YYNGEE. The CDR3 has 16 amino acids.